A selection of T cell receptor beta chains follows, all from one sample in a study of T cell changes during pregnancy in multiple sclerosis. Here immunoSEQ multiplex PCR was the method, and the copy in TCRdb shows in-frame clones only, minus some. Altogether 50,000 or so clones are present, 85% to 95% being singletons, with the ten largest covering under 4.5%. The specimen comprised CD8+ T cells from peripheral blood mononuclear cells, sampled after pregnancy. The origin of the receptors is a female donor with multiple sclerosis, enrolled in a pregnancy study. CDR3s include the opening cysteine and the closing phenylalanine or tryptophan. Each record gives: V gene, J gene, CDR3 protein.

v_call: TRBV5-1
j_call: TRBJ1-2
cdr3_aa: CASSLASPKGYTF

v_call: TRBV25-1
j_call: TRBJ2-7
cdr3_aa: CASSHRSGGRLAEQYF

v_call: TRBV9
j_call: TRBJ2-1
cdr3_aa: CASSVGSGTEQFF

v_call: TRBV9
j_call: TRBJ2-5
cdr3_aa: CASSVSSGSVVGETQYF

v_call: TRBV4-1
j_call: TRBJ2-2
cdr3_aa: CASSQASRVGTGELFF

v_call: TRBV29-1
j_call: TRBJ1-2
cdr3_aa: CSSTTGDPYGYTF

v_call: TRBV15
j_call: TRBJ1-5
cdr3_aa: CATSSAGYQPQHF

v_call: TRBV5-4
j_call: TRBJ1-1
cdr3_aa: CASSLGAGNTEAFF

v_call: TRBV5-5
j_call: TRBJ2-1
cdr3_aa: CASYIGIAGSGIF

v_call: TRBV9
j_call: TRBJ1-2
cdr3_aa: CASGFTGGHGYTF

v_call: TRBV9
j_call: TRBJ2-7
cdr3_aa: CASSVSGQGTYEQYF

v_call: TRBV19
j_call: TRBJ2-7
cdr3_aa: CASSIGLGQEQYF

v_call: TRBV7-9
j_call: TRBJ2-7
cdr3_aa: CASSLNLDSTYEQYF

v_call: TRBV4-2
j_call: TRBJ2-4
cdr3_aa: CASSQAPGGDIQYF

v_call: TRBV10-1
j_call: TRBJ2-2
cdr3_aa: CASSESRNGTGNTGELFF

v_call: TRBV29-1
j_call: TRBJ1-1
cdr3_aa: CSAGDRGDTEAFF

v_call: TRBV5-3
j_call: TRBJ1-6
cdr3_aa: CARSFETEDSPLHF

v_call: TRBV27
j_call: TRBJ1-2
cdr3_aa: CASSWTGGADGYTF

v_call: TRBV7-9
j_call: TRBJ2-1
cdr3_aa: CASSSSPSRAEQFF

v_call: TRBV7-2
j_call: TRBJ2-1
cdr3_aa: CASSLVTGQGIVNEQFF

v_call: TRBV4-3
j_call: .
cdr3_aa: CASSQDKDRTYEQYF

v_call: TRBV25-1
j_call: TRBJ1-2
cdr3_aa: CASMDPRTGPGGYTF

v_call: TRBV19
j_call: TRBJ2-7
cdr3_aa: CATSSPYEQYF

v_call: TRBV5-1
j_call: TRBJ1-2
cdr3_aa: CASSSYPGQLRTTNYGYTF

v_call: TRBV9
j_call: TRBJ2-5
cdr3_aa: CASSQNQETQYF

v_call: TRBV29-1
j_call: TRBJ2-1
cdr3_aa: CSVENPSGSSGEQFF

v_call: TRBV29-1
j_call: TRBJ1-1
cdr3_aa: CSVLGWDTEAFF

v_call: TRBV10-3
j_call: TRBJ2-7
cdr3_aa: CAISYTTDEQYF

v_call: TRBV2
j_call: TRBJ1-4
cdr3_aa: CASSSGTGRSWDEKLFF

v_call: TRBV2
j_call: TRBJ2-1
cdr3_aa: CASLAYNEQFF

v_call: TRBV7-6
j_call: TRBJ2-1
cdr3_aa: CASSWGQGVSYNEQFF

v_call: TRBV7-9
j_call: TRBJ1-2
cdr3_aa: CASILGGQLNYGYTF

v_call: TRBV7-9
j_call: TRBJ1-1
cdr3_aa: CASRVRDREAFF

v_call: TRBV6-9
j_call: TRBJ2-2
cdr3_aa: CASSYLRVTGELFF

v_call: TRBV29-1
j_call: TRBJ2-7
cdr3_aa: CSVEIAGGVYEQYF

v_call: TRBV7-9
j_call: TRBJ2-7
cdr3_aa: CASSLEGAAGEQYF

v_call: TRBV6-1
j_call: TRBJ2-7
cdr3_aa: CASSFDRAGSYEQYF

v_call: TRBV7-3
j_call: TRBJ2-6
cdr3_aa: CASSSPGQGSSGANVLTF

v_call: TRBV7-9
j_call: TRBJ2-3
cdr3_aa: CASSLDGYGDTDTQYF

v_call: TRBV6-6
j_call: TRBJ1-2
cdr3_aa: CASTYLGGGYGYTF

v_call: TRBV7-6
j_call: TRBJ2-1
cdr3_aa: CASSFYLPLAGTGGDEQFF

v_call: TRBV27
j_call: TRBJ1-2
cdr3_aa: CASSSGTGVGYTF

v_call: TRBV29-1
j_call: TRBJ1-3
cdr3_aa: CSALVGASGNTIYF

v_call: TRBV27
j_call: TRBJ1-5
cdr3_aa: CASSPAGGLGNQPQHF

v_call: TRBV29-1
j_call: TRBJ2-7
cdr3_aa: CSVESRAYEQYF

v_call: TRBV19
j_call: TRBJ2-7
cdr3_aa: CASSTSQGFVYERYF

v_call: TRBV18
j_call: TRBJ2-2
cdr3_aa: CASSPRQGTPATNTGELFF

v_call: TRBV15
j_call: TRBJ2-1
cdr3_aa: CATSRALAGGNEQFF

v_call: TRBV11-2
j_call: TRBJ1-4
cdr3_aa: CASSLGLGGEKLFF

v_call: TRBV7-6
j_call: TRBJ1-3
cdr3_aa: CASSPGLMTGNTIYF

v_call: TRBV7-8
j_call: TRBJ2-5
cdr3_aa: CASSQGGQGETQYF

v_call: TRBV7-7
j_call: TRBJ1-1
cdr3_aa: CASSSKQGTEAFF

v_call: TRBV2
j_call: TRBJ2-7
cdr3_aa: CASSEAGVISYEQYF

v_call: TRBV27
j_call: TRBJ2-7
cdr3_aa: CASSAGPSYEQYF